The present entry profiles one T cell receptor beta chain with its context. Antigen: not known. Measured with immunoSEQ multiplex PCR; TCRdb has only the in-frame clones, and not every one. The repertoire holds about 85,000 clones, with less than 90% as singletons. The data were obtained in a study of T cell responses to AZD1222 COVID-19 vaccine. Findings of the study overall: The CD4 TCRs associated with vaccination extended across spike and predominated at 160-218 and 743-854.

Trimming took off 1 base at V and 7 bases at J, with 14 bases between the two ends. This CDR3 has 15 residues. Germline V gives CDR1 LGHNA, CDR2 YSLEER. The J gene is TRBJ1-5, the V gene TRBV4-3, with D hard to call. The clonotype comes from an adult in good health. The sequencing here drew on peripheral blood, taken on day 0 of AZD1222 vaccination. For the CDR3, the DNA is TGCGCCAGCAGCCAAGGGGTAGGGTTGGGACAGCCCCAGCATTTT. This translates into CASSQGVGLGQPQHF.